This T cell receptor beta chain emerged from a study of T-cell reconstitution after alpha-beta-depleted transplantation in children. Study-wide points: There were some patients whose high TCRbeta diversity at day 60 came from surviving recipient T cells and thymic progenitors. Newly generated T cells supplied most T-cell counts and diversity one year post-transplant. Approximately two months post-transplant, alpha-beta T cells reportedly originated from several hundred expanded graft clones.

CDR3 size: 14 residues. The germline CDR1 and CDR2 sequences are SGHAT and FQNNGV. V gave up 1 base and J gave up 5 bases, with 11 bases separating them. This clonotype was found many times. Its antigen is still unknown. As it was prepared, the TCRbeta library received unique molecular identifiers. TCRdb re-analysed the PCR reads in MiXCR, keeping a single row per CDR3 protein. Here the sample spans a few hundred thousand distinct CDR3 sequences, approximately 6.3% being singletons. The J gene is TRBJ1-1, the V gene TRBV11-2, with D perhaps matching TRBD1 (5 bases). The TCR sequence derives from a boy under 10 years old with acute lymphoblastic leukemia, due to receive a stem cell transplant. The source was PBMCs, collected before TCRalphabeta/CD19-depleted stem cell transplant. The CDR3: CASSLVGTSTEAFF. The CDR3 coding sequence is TGTGCCAGCAGCTTAGTAGGGACGAGTACTGAAGCTTTCTTT.